This T cell receptor (beta chain) originates from a study of OX40 agonist ivuxolimab in advanced cancers. Regarding the complete study: The costimulatory receptor OX40 (CD134) was targeted by ivuxolimab, a fully human IgG2 agonistic monoclonal antibody. Prior anti-PD-1, anti-PD-L1 or anti-CTLA-4 therapy was permitted, and checkpoint inhibitors had been received by 30% to 40% of dose-escalation patients. Peripheral TCRbeta sequencing was intended to test whether TCR sequence diversity was altered and clonal T-cell expansion was caused by ivuxolimab. A male proportion of around 81% and a mean age of roughly 55 years, ranging from roughly 20 to 80, were recorded for the dose-escalation cohort. Of the 50 to 55 patients in dose escalation, 19 had hepatocellular carcinoma, approximately 15 had melanoma, 9 had renal cell carcinoma and 9 had head and neck cancer. Intravenous ivuxolimab was administered to patients every 2 weeks at six dose levels: 0.01, 0.1, 0.3, 1.5, 3 and 10 mg/kg. Partial responses occurred in three dose-escalation patients, of whom one had hepatocellular carcinoma and two had cutaneous melanoma. The paper describes the monotherapy dose-escalation part (N of about 55 patients) of the phase I trial of ivuxolimab.

Here is what the overall study found, with its caveats: Antigen specificity was not determined for the clonally expanded peripheral T cells. After ivuxolimab, expanded clones were on average more numerous among CD8+ T cells than among CD4+ T cells. In the 0.1-3.0 mg/kg groups, partial responders had among the lowest normalized peripheral clonal expansion, particularly in CD8+ T cells. Low levels of normalized T-cell clonal expansion were also shown by some nonresponding patients. At doses from 0.1 to 3.0 mg/kg, clonal expansion was seen in both CD4+ and CD8+ blood T cells between baseline and week 6.

V sheds 5 bases and J sheds 0 bases, leaving 9 bases between their ends. Measured from the cysteine to the phenylalanine, the CDR3 is 14 residues long. CDR3 DNA only is kept here, 42 bases in frame from base 1. The germline V gene encodes CDR1 SNHLY and CDR2 FYNNEI. Genomic DNA was extracted from sorted cells for sequencing of the TCRbeta CDR3 region. TCRbeta CDR3 regions were sequenced using the immunoSEQ Assay. TCRdb carries this immuneACCESS record with in-frame sequences only. Its versions omit some clonotypes, under half of them owing to an unresolved V gene in the studies checked, with the rest unexplained. This sample holds 50,000 to 75,000 clones; around 88% were observed only once. Of the sample, around 0.61% falls within the top ten clones. Points on this clone: The clone's antigen remains unknown. No base-level quality is on record; no much larger clone is a single base apart.

Patients with autoimmune disease history or receiving systemic immunosuppression were excluded from the trial. In every dose cohort, peripheral blood was drawn for TCR sequencing at baseline, cycle 4 day 1, and cycle 7 day 1. The samples were drawn from a first-in-human, open-label, multicenter phase I dose-escalation trial of ivuxolimab. Adults with locally advanced or metastatic melanoma, renal cell carcinoma, hepatocellular carcinoma or head and neck squamous cell carcinoma were enrolled in the trial. CD4+ and CD8+ T cells were sorted separately from peripheral blood before TCR sequencing. Here the chain combines TRBV2 and TRBJ2-3, with no reliable assignment of the D segment. This receptor was taken from an adult with an advanced solid tumor such as melanoma, head and neck, liver or kidney cancer. The source was CD4+ or CD8+ T cells sorted from blood, collected in a trial of the OX40 agonist ivuxolimab. In nucleotide form, the sequence is TGTGCCAGCAGTCGAGACGGAAGCACAGATACGCAGTATTTT. Its protein product is CASSRDGSTDTQYF.